The rows below give T cell receptor beta chains drawn from one sample of a study of blood T cell repertoires in COVID-19. The repertoire was sequenced with immunoSEQ multiplex PCR; TCRdb's copy has only in-frame clones and lacks some. The table includes 150,000 to 200,000 clones, approximately 95% detected once. Sample: peripheral blood. These receptor sequences come from a woman in her fifties or sixties with acute or convalescent COVID-19. The CDR3 runs from the conserved cysteine through the conserved F or W. Each record gives: CDR3 DNA, CDR3 protein, J gene, V gene, D gene, clone size. A D gene is named only where the DNA matches it firmly. Size is omitted from some rows. Given values are once, few, many or a class for expanded clones.

CDR3nt: TGTGCCAGCAGCTTTTCTGAAGCGGGACCTCGGGAGCAGTACTTC
CDR3aa: CASSFSEAGPREQYF
j_gene: TRBJ2-7
v_gene: TRBV7-9
d_gene: TRBD2
abundance: .

CDR3nt: TGCGCCAGCAGCTTGGAGCGGGGGCACTACAATGAGCAGTTCTTC
CDR3aa: CASSLERGHYNEQFF
j_gene: TRBJ2-1
v_gene: TRBV5-1
d_gene: TRBD2
abundance: once

CDR3nt: TGTGCCAGCAGACCTATCGGGCTAGCGGGTTTCTACGAGCAGTACTTC
CDR3aa: CASRPIGLAGFYEQYF
j_gene: TRBJ2-7
v_gene: TRBV11-2
d_gene: TRBD2
abundance: .

CDR3nt: TGTGCCAGCAGCCGCACCCTTACTACTAGCGGGACTCCCAACATTCAGTACTTC
CDR3aa: CASSRTLTTSGTPNIQYF
j_gene: TRBJ2-4
v_gene: TRBV11-2
d_gene: TRBD2
abundance: .

CDR3nt: TGTGCCAGCAGCCCGGGACAGGCGCCCGGGGAGCTGTTTTTT
CDR3aa: CASSPGQAPGELFF
j_gene: TRBJ2-2
v_gene: TRBV13
d_gene: TRBD1
abundance: .

CDR3nt: TGTGCCAGCAGCTTATCCGCAGATACGCAGTATTTT
CDR3aa: CASSLSADTQYF
j_gene: TRBJ2-3
v_gene: TRBV14
d_gene: .
abundance: .

CDR3nt: TGTGCCAGCACCGGAGGAGGGACAGGGCGATATGGCTACACCTTC
CDR3aa: CASTGGGTGRYGYTF
j_gene: TRBJ1-2
v_gene: TRBV6-5
d_gene: TRBD1
abundance: .

CDR3nt: TGTGCCAGCAGTGATTTTGGCAGGGTCGATGGCTACACCTTC
CDR3aa: CASSDFGRVDGYTF
j_gene: TRBJ1-2
v_gene: TRBV25-1
d_gene: .
abundance: .

CDR3nt: .
CDR3aa: CASSFWAGGISF
j_gene: TRBJ1-2
v_gene: TRBV12-3/TRBV12-4
d_gene: .
abundance: once

CDR3nt: TGTGCCAGCAGCAGGGGCTACAACACTGAAGCTTTCTTT
CDR3aa: CASSRGYNTEAFF
j_gene: TRBJ1-1
v_gene: TRBV2
d_gene: .
abundance: .

CDR3nt: TGCGCCAGCAGCGTACAGGGGGCAGTGGACTATGGCTACACCTTC
CDR3aa: CASSVQGAVDYGYTF
j_gene: TRBJ1-2
v_gene: TRBV5-1
d_gene: TRBD1
abundance: .

CDR3nt: TGCGCCAGCATGGCAGGACTTAATGAAAAACTGTTTTTT
CDR3aa: CASMAGLNEKLFF
j_gene: TRBJ1-4
v_gene: TRBV5-1
d_gene: .
abundance: .

CDR3nt: TGTGCCAGCAGTTACTCAACAGGCCATCAGCCCCAGCATTTT
CDR3aa: CASSYSTGHQPQHF
j_gene: TRBJ1-5
v_gene: TRBV6-5
d_gene: .
abundance: .

CDR3nt: TGTGCCAGCAGCCCGCAGGGGGCTTCTGGAAACACCATATATTTT
CDR3aa: CASSPQGASGNTIYF
j_gene: TRBJ1-3
v_gene: TRBV9
d_gene: TRBD1
abundance: .

CDR3nt: TGTGCCAGCAGGATACAGGGTGACTCACCCCTCCACTTT
CDR3aa: CASRIQGDSPLHF
j_gene: TRBJ1-6
v_gene: TRBV6-5
d_gene: .
abundance: .

CDR3nt: TGTGCCAGCAGTTACCCTAGCGGGAGGATAGCCAAAAACATTCAGTACTTC
CDR3aa: CASSYPSGRIAKNIQYF
j_gene: TRBJ2-4
v_gene: TRBV6-2/TRBV6-3
d_gene: TRBD2
abundance: once

CDR3nt: TGTGCCAGCACCCTCGGGGATTCCGAAAAACTGTTTTTT
CDR3aa: CASTLGDSEKLFF
j_gene: TRBJ1-4
v_gene: TRBV6-6
d_gene: .
abundance: .

CDR3nt: TGTGCCACCAGCAGAGACAGCAGCGCCTACAATGAGCAGTTCTTC
CDR3aa: CATSRDSSAYNEQFF
j_gene: TRBJ2-1
v_gene: TRBV15
d_gene: .
abundance: .

CDR3nt: TGTGCCAGCAGTGAGGCGAACACTGAAGCTTTCTTT
CDR3aa: CASSEANTEAFF
j_gene: TRBJ1-1
v_gene: TRBV25-1
d_gene: .
abundance: few

CDR3nt: TGTGCCAGCAGTTTCCGGACAGAGAGCCAACGTCGTGAAAAACTGTTTTTT
CDR3aa: CASSFRTESQRREKLFF
j_gene: TRBJ1-4
v_gene: TRBV28
d_gene: .
abundance: .

CDR3nt: TGCGCCAGCAGCCCGGAGGGGGGGACTAACTATGGCTACACCTTC
CDR3aa: CASSPEGGTNYGYTF
j_gene: TRBJ1-2
v_gene: TRBV5-1
d_gene: .
abundance: .

CDR3nt: TGTGCCACTCCGTTACTAGCCCGAATACCCTCTGGGGCCAACGTCCTGACTTTC
CDR3aa: CATPLLARIPSGANVLTF
j_gene: TRBJ2-6
v_gene: TRBV2
d_gene: .
abundance: .

CDR3nt: TGCGCCAGCAGCTGGGGACAGGCTGACTATGGCTACACCTTC
CDR3aa: CASSWGQADYGYTF
j_gene: TRBJ1-2
v_gene: TRBV5-1
d_gene: TRBD1
abundance: .

CDR3nt: TGTGCCAGCGGCCTGTTAAAGAAGTACTTC
CDR3aa: CASGLLKKYF
j_gene: TRBJ2-7
v_gene: TRBV9
d_gene: .
abundance: .

CDR3nt: TGTGCCAGCACCCCCCGACAGTCCACCGGGGAGCTGTTTTTT
CDR3aa: CASTPRQSTGELFF
j_gene: TRBJ2-2
v_gene: TRBV6-6
d_gene: .
abundance: .

CDR3nt: TGTGCCAGCAGGGTGGGACAGCTCTCCTACGAGCAGTACTTC
CDR3aa: CASRVGQLSYEQYF
j_gene: TRBJ2-7
v_gene: TRBV2
d_gene: TRBD1
abundance: .

CDR3nt: TGTGCCAGCTCACCACAACAGGGGCCGGGAGACAATGAGCAGTTCTTC
CDR3aa: CASSPQQGPGDNEQFF
j_gene: TRBJ2-1
v_gene: TRBV18
d_gene: .
abundance: .

CDR3nt: TGTGCCAGCAGTGGCCGCCTCGGGTCACCCCTCCACTTT
CDR3aa: CASSGRLGSPLHF
j_gene: TRBJ1-6
v_gene: TRBV27
d_gene: .
abundance: .

CDR3nt: TGTGCCAGCAGTTACTCTCGGGGAGAAGAGACCCAGTACTTC
CDR3aa: CASSYSRGEETQYF
j_gene: TRBJ2-5
v_gene: TRBV6-6
d_gene: .
abundance: .

CDR3nt: TGTGCCAGCAGTGAAACGGCAGGGCGATACTCTGGAAACACCATATATTTT
CDR3aa: CASSETAGRYSGNTIYF
j_gene: TRBJ1-3
v_gene: TRBV6-1
d_gene: .
abundance: once

CDR3nt: TGTGCCAGCAGCTCTCCTAGCGGAAACAACTACGAGCAGTACTTC
CDR3aa: CASSSPSGNNYEQYF
j_gene: TRBJ2-7
v_gene: TRBV28
d_gene: TRBD2
abundance: .

CDR3nt: TGCGCCAGCACGGGGGGGCAGCCTAATGAAAAACTGTTTTTT
CDR3aa: CASTGGQPNEKLFF
j_gene: TRBJ1-4
v_gene: TRBV5-1
d_gene: .
abundance: .

CDR3nt: TGTGCCAGCAAAAAAGAGGGGACAGAGAACACTGAAGCTTTCTTT
CDR3aa: CASKKEGTENTEAFF
j_gene: TRBJ1-1
v_gene: TRBV11-2
d_gene: TRBD1
abundance: many

CDR3nt: TGTGCCACCGCCCCGGGACAGAACTACGAGCAGTACTTC
CDR3aa: CATAPGQNYEQYF
j_gene: TRBJ2-7
v_gene: TRBV6-5
d_gene: TRBD1
abundance: once

CDR3nt: TGTGCCAGCAGCCAAGATTGGGTCAGCGGGGCGGCTTCCACCGGGGAGCTGTTTTTT
CDR3aa: CASSQDWVSGAASTGELFF
j_gene: TRBJ2-2
v_gene: TRBV3-1/TRBV3-2
d_gene: TRBD2
abundance: .

CDR3nt: TGTGCCAGCAGTTTACTCATGACAGGGCTTTCCACCATATATTTT
CDR3aa: CASSLLMTGLSTIYF
j_gene: TRBJ1-3
v_gene: TRBV28
d_gene: TRBD1
abundance: .

CDR3nt: TGTGCCTGGATGCAGGGTCTTAGGCAGTTCTTC
CDR3aa: CAWMQGLRQFF
j_gene: TRBJ2-1
v_gene: TRBV30
d_gene: .
abundance: .

CDR3nt: TGCGCCAGCAGTGCGGAGGCCATCATACAGGGGAGCTCCTACGAGCAGTACTTC
CDR3aa: CASSAEAIIQGSSYEQYF
j_gene: TRBJ2-7
v_gene: TRBV10-2
d_gene: TRBD1
abundance: .

CDR3nt: TGTGCCAGCAGCGCTGCAGGACACCGACAGGTCCCTGGAAACACCATATATTTT
CDR3aa: CASSAAGHRQVPGNTIYF
j_gene: TRBJ1-3
v_gene: TRBV6-2/TRBV6-3
d_gene: .
abundance: .

CDR3nt: TGTGCCAGCAGTTCCCCTGTCGAGCAGTACTTC
CDR3aa: CASSSPVEQYF
j_gene: TRBJ2-7
v_gene: TRBV28
d_gene: .
abundance: .

CDR3nt: TGTGCCAGCAGTTTAACGGGACAGGGCCCAGCCACCTTC
CDR3aa: CASSLTGQGPATF
j_gene: TRBJ1-2
v_gene: TRBV12-3/TRBV12-4
d_gene: TRBD1
abundance: .

CDR3nt: TGTGCCAGCAGTTACCTGTCCTACAATGAGCAGTTCTTC
CDR3aa: CASSYLSYNEQFF
j_gene: TRBJ2-1
v_gene: TRBV6-5
d_gene: .
abundance: .

CDR3nt: TGTGCCAGCAGCTCGGCCGGGACTAGCCTTGTCTACAATGAGCAGTTCTTC
CDR3aa: CASSSAGTSLVYNEQFF
j_gene: TRBJ2-1
v_gene: TRBV7-2
d_gene: TRBD2
abundance: once

CDR3nt: TGTGCCAGCAGCCCCGGACAGTACGAAGAGACCCAGTACTTC
CDR3aa: CASSPGQYEETQYF
j_gene: TRBJ2-5
v_gene: TRBV7-9
d_gene: .
abundance: once

CDR3nt: TGTGCCACCAGCAGACACGGGATTACTAACACCGGGGAGCTGTTTTTT
CDR3aa: CATSRHGITNTGELFF
j_gene: TRBJ2-2
v_gene: TRBV15
d_gene: .
abundance: .

CDR3nt: TGTGCCAGCAGCTCCTCCGGACTAGCGGGAGGGCCTCCCTACAATGAGCAGTTCTTC
CDR3aa: CASSSSGLAGGPPYNEQFF
j_gene: TRBJ2-1
v_gene: TRBV7-9
d_gene: TRBD2
abundance: .

CDR3nt: TGTGCCAGCAGTCCCCTGTGGGGCAGGACGGACAAGGCTTTCTTT
CDR3aa: CASSPLWGRTDKAFF
j_gene: TRBJ1-1
v_gene: TRBV28
d_gene: .
abundance: .

CDR3nt: TGTGCCACCAGTGATATTAGGGGCAATGAGCAGTTCTTC
CDR3aa: CATSDIRGNEQFF
j_gene: TRBJ2-1
v_gene: TRBV24-1
d_gene: .
abundance: .

CDR3nt: TGCAGCGCCCTCAGGGGAAACGCTAACTATGGCTACACCTTC
CDR3aa: CSALRGNANYGYTF
j_gene: TRBJ1-2
v_gene: TRBV29-1
d_gene: .
abundance: .